The 30 T cell receptor beta chains below all came from one sample that was sequenced in a study of post-analysis software for immune sequencing data. Carried by the TCR beta cDNA libraries were unique molecular identifiers. One entry per CDR3 protein results from TCRdb running MiXCR on the PCR reads. The table records roughly 540,000 distinct CDR3 sequences, about a third of them present only once. Study-level results: Roughly five TRBV segments were more frequent in patients than controls; TRBV5-6, TRBV5-1 and TRBV20-1 belonged to this group.

Their cognate antigens are unknown. The specimen was blood. The receptors come from a girl younger than 18 with multiple sclerosis.

The chain recombines TRBV5-8 with TRBJ2-5; TRBD1 matches 8 bases. CDR3 size: 15 residues. The V gene end was trimmed by 4 bases and the J gene end by 2 bases; junction bases not matched to a gene: 7. The germline V gene has CDR1 SGHTS and CDR2 YDEGEE. The CDR3 DNA is TGTGCCAGCAGCCGCCGGACAGGGTGGCAAGAGACCCAGTACTTC. It encodes CASSRRTGWQETQYF.

This clonotype was seen only a few times. The CDR3 sequence: CASSHQRGGTEAFF. The CDR3 DNA is TGCGCCAGCAGCCACCAACGCGGGGGCACTGAAGCTTTCTTT. V gene TRBV5-1 combines with J gene TRBJ1-1; TRBD1 is a possible D gene (5 bases). V dropped 4 bases and J dropped 4 bases, with 14 bases sitting between them. From germline, CDR1 is SGHRS and CDR2 YFSETQ. This CDR3 region has 14 residues.

In this sample, this clonotype turned up a few times. The rearrangement links TRBV20-1 to TRBJ2-1, with a tentative D call TRBD1 (5 bases). The CDR3 consists of 13 residues. V was cut by 3 bases and J by 5 bases, with 11 bases left in between. Per the germline V gene, CDR1 is DFQATT and CDR2 is SNEGSKA (reference sequence). The CDR3 sequence is CSASPDSHNEQFF. In DNA form, the CDR3 reads TGCAGTGCTAGTCCCGACAGTCACAATGAGCAGTTCTTC.

This clonotype has only a few counts. The chain carries TRBV7-2 and TRBJ2-5; maybe TRBD1 (6 bases). Per the germline V gene, CDR1 is SGHTA and CDR2 is FQGNSA. V was pared by 1 base and J by 10 bases, with 7 bases between. This CDR3 comprises 11 residues. The CDR3 DNA follows: TGTGCCAGCAGCTTAGAACAGGGCCAGTACTTC. It specifies CASSLEQGQYF.

V gene TRBV20-1 combines with J gene TRBJ2-5, with a possible D match to TRBD2 (5 bases). V lost 0 bases and J lost 2, with 16 bases in between. CDR1 and CDR2 (germline): DFQATT, SNEGSKA (reference sequence). The CDR3 is made up of 16 amino acids. The CDR3 protein is CSARDTAPGRQETQYF. The DNA for the CDR3 is TGCAGTGCTAGAGATACCGCGCCGGGGAGACAAGAGACCCAGTACTTC.

The rearrangement joins TRBV3-1 to TRBJ2-1; D is uncertain. The CDR3 is 13 residues long. The ends were cut back, 4 bases at V and 9 bases at J, with 13 bases in the middle. Germline V gene sequence: CDR1 LGHDT, CDR2 YNNKEL (reference sequence). CDR3 region: CASSLGGSPEQFF. The CDR3 DNA is TGTGCCAGCAGCCTGGGTGGTAGTCCTGAGCAGTTCTTC.

The V gene is TRBV20-1, the J gene TRBJ2-5, with TRBD2 matching 7 bases. This CDR3 is built from 13 residues. Germline loops: CDR1 DFQATT, CDR2 SNEGSKA (reference sequence). V shed 6 bases, J shed 5 bases, and the junction held 9 bases outside the gene matches. CDR3 DNA sequence: TGCAGTGCCCTCGGACTAGAAGAGGAGACCCAGTACTTC. Translation: CSALGLEEETQYF.

V usage is TRBV20-1 and J usage is TRBJ2-4; D assignment may be TRBD1 or TRBD2 (5 bases each). The J call is in doubt because the DNA end fits TRBJ2-7 better. This CDR3 comprises 12 residues. The germline CDR1 and CDR2 sequences are DFQATT and SNEGSKA (reference sequence). CDR3 nucleotide sequence: TGCAGTGCCAGCGGTGGGGCTGGCGAGCAGTACTTC. Its translation: CSASGGAGEQYF.

This clonotype was seen just once. This chain uses TRBV20-1 with TRBJ2-7; unclear D gene. The CDR3 sequence is 12 residues long. The germline V and J ends were trimmed by 3 bases and 3 bases, with 9 bases remaining between them. Looked up from germline, CDR1 is DFQATT and CDR2 is SNEGSKA (reference sequence). CDR3 loop: CSARMLVYEQYF. In DNA, the CDR3 is TGCAGTGCTAGGATGTTAGTCTACGAGCAGTACTTC.

Only a few counts were recorded for this clonotype. This chain links TRBV13 with TRBJ2-1; 7 positions match TRBD1. The CDR3 length is 16 residues. J lost 2 bases, V lost 0 bases, and 4 bases had no gene match. Germline lookup yields CDR1 PRHDT and CDR2 FYEKMQ (reference sequence). The CDR3 DNA follows: TGTGCCAGCAGCTTAGGCCGGGACAGAGCCTACAATGAGCAGTTCTTC. As protein: CASSLGRDRAYNEQFF.

V and J are TRBV20-1 and TRBJ2-2; tentatively, D is TRBD1 (5 bases). The CDR3 is 15 amino acids. CDR1 and CDR2 (germline): DFQATT, SNEGSKA (reference sequence). With 6 bases removed from V and 4 bases from J, the gap between germline ends came to 18 bases. The CDR3 sequence: CSAHTWGQGTGELFF. The CDR3 DNA sequence: TGCAGTGCACATACGTGGGGCCAGGGCACCGGGGAGCTGTTTTTT.

J is TRBJ1-6 and V is TRBV20-1, with D perhaps matching TRBD1 (5 bases). Per germline, CDR1 DFQATT and CDR2 SNEGSKA (reference sequence). The CDR3 totals 14 residues. Trimming shortened V by 1 base and J by 6 bases, and 10 bases separated the two germline ends. The CDR3 nucleotides are TGCAGTGCTAGAGGGGGGGGTGTTAATTCACCCCTCCACTTT. Translation: CSARGGGVNSPLHF.

This clonotype showed up just a few times. CDR3 bases: TGCGCCAGCAGGGGGGGCGGATTCTCCTACGAGCAGTACTTC. This translates into CASRGGGFSYEQYF. The rearrangement uses TRBV5-1 and TRBJ2-7; D may correspond to TRBD1 or TRBD2 (6 bases each). V was pared by 5 bases and J by 0 bases, with 12 bases between. The germline V gene has CDR1 SGHRS and CDR2 YFSETQ. The length of the CDR3 is 14 residues.

This chain links TRBV12-3 or TRBV12-4 with TRBJ1-6; D gene unclear. CDR3 size: 13 residues. V lost 5 bases to trimming and J lost 9 bases, with 11 bases between them. The CDR3 DNA follows: TGTGCCAGCAGTCCTATCCCGAGTTCACCCCTCCACTTT. Protein sequence: CASSPIPSSPLHF.

This clonotype was seen more than once but under ten times. The DNA of the CDR3 is TGCGCCAGCAGGGGAGACAGAGCTGGGGCCAACGTCCTGACTTTC. Amino acid sequence: CASRGDRAGANVLTF. The chain recombines TRBV10-2 with TRBJ2-6, with D perhaps given as TRBD1 or TRBD2 (5 bases each). Per germline, CDR1 WSHSY and CDR2 SAAADI. Trimming took off 6 bases at V and 2 bases at J, with 11 bases between the two ends. CDR3 length equals 15 residues.

The chain links TRBV14 to TRBJ1-2; D possibly corresponds to TRBD1 (5 bases). V was cut by 5 bases and J by 7 bases, with 14 bases left in between. CDR3 length: 13 residues. Germline V gene sequence: CDR1 SGHDN, CDR2 FVKESK. Here the CDR3 reads CASSVPQGSGYTF. CDR3 nucleotide sequence: TGTGCCAGCAGCGTACCCCAGGGTTCTGGCTACACCTTC.

This rearrangement joins TRBV12-5 to TRBJ1-2; 7 nucleotides match TRBD1. The CDR3 totals 16 residues. CDR1 is LGHNT, CDR2 FRNRAP, per germline. The trim removed 0 bases at V and 4 bases at J, leaving 8 bases unmatched. The CDR3 loop is CASGLVTGARSYGYTF. As DNA, the CDR3 is TGTGCTAGTGGTTTGGTTACAGGGGCAAGGAGCTATGGCTACACCTTC.

The chain joins TRBV28 to TRBJ2-5; 8 nucleotides match TRBD1. The CDR3 consists of 14 residues. From germline, CDR1 is MDHEN and CDR2 SYDVKM. The ends lost 6 bases at V and 2 bases at J; junction bases unmatched: 5. CDR3 coding DNA: TGTGCCAGCAGATCGGGACAGGCACAAGAGACCCAGTACTTC. Translation gives CASRSGQAQETQYF. Full variable domain (remainder filled in from reference TRBV28 and TRBJ2-5): DVKVTQSSRYLVKRTGEKVFLECVQDMDHENMFWYRQDPGLGLRLIYFSYDVKMKEKGDIPEGYSVSREKKERFSLILESASTNQTSMYLCASRSGQAQETQYFGPGTRLLVL.

This clonotype was counted only a few times. The chain uses TRBV3-1 and TRBJ1-2; a possible D gene is TRBD1 (5 bases). Germline assignment: CDR1 LGHDT and CDR2 YNNKEL (reference sequence). The V gene lost 7 bases and the J gene lost 2 bases, with 11 bases spanning the gap. CDR3 size: 13 residues. The CDR3 loop is CASNWGTNYGYTF. DNA for the CDR3: TGTGCCAGCAATTGGGGGACGAACTATGGCTACACCTTC.

This clonotype showed up just a few times. This chain uses TRBV5-1 with TRBJ2-3, with D possibly being TRBD2 (6 bases). Trimming removed 4 bases from V and 0 bases from J, with 21 bases in between. Germline CDR1 SGHRS, CDR2 YFSETQ. CDR3 size: 18 residues. CDR3 amino acids: CASSPPPTSNPSTDTQYF. The CDR3 bases are TGCGCCAGCAGCCCGCCCCCCACTAGCAACCCTAGCACAGATACGCAGTATTTT. The full variable domain, its missing parts supplied by reference TRBV5-1 and TRBJ2-3, is KAGVTQTPRYLIKTRGQQVTLSCSPISGHRSVSWYQQTPGQGLQFLFEYFSETQRNKGNFPGRFSGRQFSNSRSEMNVSTLELGDSALYLCASSPPPTSNPSTDTQYFGPGTRLTVL.

This chain uses TRBV20-1 with TRBJ2-1; the D call may be TRBD1 or TRBD2 (7 bases each). This CDR3 is built from 18 residues. Trimming removed 0 bases from V and 8 bases from J, with 26 bases in between. Germline CDR1 reads DFQATT; CDR2 reads SNEGSKA (reference sequence). The CDR3 spells CSARDIGGGTAPVDEQFF. CDR3 nucleotide sequence: TGCAGTGCTAGAGATATAGGGGGAGGGACAGCCCCCGTGGATGAGCAGTTCTTC.

This chain uses TRBV10-3 with TRBJ1-1; no definite D call. Germline V gives CDR1 ENHRY, CDR2 SYGVKD. The CDR3 extends over 15 amino acids. The ends were cut back, 3 bases at V and 1 base at J, with 12 bases in the middle. CDR3 region: CAISDGTGGNTEAFF. DNA for the CDR3: TGTGCCATCAGTGATGGTACGGGTGGGAACACTGAAGCTTTCTTT.

With regard to this clonotype: One base away lies a much larger clone, so this may be a sequencing read error. The genes are TRBV7-3 and TRBJ1-2; maybe TRBD1 (5 bases). This CDR3 has 13 amino acids. From germline, CDR1 is SGHTA and CDR2 FQGTGA. Trimming took off 5 bases at V and 8 bases at J, with 15 bases between the two ends. The CDR3, as DNA: TGTGCCAGCAGCAAGGCAGGGCGTGACGGCTACACCTTC. Residues: CASSKAGRDGYTF.

Only a few counts were recorded for this clonotype. The CDR3 region has the DNA TGTGCCAGCAGCCCACCTCCGTATGGTGACTACACCTTC. Encoded protein: CASSPPPYGDYTF. The gene calls are TRBV3-1 and TRBJ1-2; D uncertain. The germline V gene has CDR1 LGHDT and CDR2 YNNKEL (reference sequence). The length of the CDR3 is 13 residues. V was pared by 4 bases and J by 10 bases, with 16 bases between.

The chain carries TRBV29-1 and TRBJ1-1; D not certain. Deletions cut 7 bases from V and 8 bases from J, with 14 bases between. This CDR3 has 11 residues. Germline CDR1 reads SQVTM; CDR2 reads ANQGSEA. The CDR3 protein is CSATLTREAFF. CDR3 sequence (DNA): TGCAGCGCCACCCTAACCAGGGAAGCTTTCTTT.

This clonotype has more than one count but fewer than ten. This chain uses TRBV7-2 with TRBJ2-5, with no clear D. Germline assignment: CDR1 SGHTA and CDR2 FQGNSA. Trimming pared 1 base from V and 5 bases from J, leaving 11 bases between. The CDR3 is made up of 14 amino acids. The CDR3 coding sequence is TGTGCCAGCAGCTTAGGAGTAGGGATGGAGACCCAGTACTTC. It translates to CASSLGVGMETQYF.

This clonotype was seen more than once but under ten times. V and J are TRBV7-2 and TRBJ2-2, with a tentative D call TRBD2 (6 bases). There are 15 residues in the CDR3. Germline CDR1 reads SGHTA; CDR2 reads FQGNSA. V shed 3 bases and J shed 0 bases, with 8 bases lying between them. In DNA, the CDR3 is TGTGCCAGCAGCTTGGGAGGCGCGAACACCGGGGAGCTGTTTTTT. It codes for CASSLGGANTGELFF.

This clonotype turned up a few times. The gene calls are TRBV10-3 and TRBJ1-1, with unresolved D. The V gene lost 10 bases and the J gene lost 2 bases, with 14 bases spanning the gap. Per the germline V gene, CDR1 is ENHRY and CDR2 is SYGVKD. The CDR3 is made up of 13 amino acids. Here the CDR3 DNA reads TGTGCCACCAAATTAGACGTAAACACTGAAGCTTTCTTT. It encodes CATKLDVNTEAFF.

The chain recombines TRBV20-1 with TRBJ1-4; D is ambiguous. This CDR3 comprises 12 residues. Trimming pared 4 bases from V and 6 bases from J, leaving 9 bases between. In germline, CDR1 is DFQATT, CDR2 SNEGSKA (reference sequence). In DNA form, the CDR3 reads TGCAGTGCTAAGTCCAACCATGAAAAACTGTTTTTT. Protein product: CSAKSNHEKLFF.

The rearrangement joins TRBV7-9 to TRBJ2-7, with 11 bases matching TRBD1. The J call may not be correct, given that the DNA end is closer to TRBJ2-4. The CDR3 consists of 16 residues. CDR1 is SEHNR, CDR2 FQNEAQ, per germline (reference sequence). CDR3: CASSFWTGGITDIQYF. The CDR3 coding sequence is TGTGCCAGCAGCTTCTGGACAGGGGGCATTACGGACATTCAGTACTTC.